A selection of T cell receptor beta chains follows, all from one sample in a study of PD-L1 blockade in urothelial cancer. The table came from immunoSEQ multiplex PCR; TCRdb's copy has only in-frame clones and leaves some out. Of some 100,000 clones listed, around 93% were seen once; the top ten hold just over 0.9%. The sequences come from PBMCs, collected around atezolizumab (anti-PD-L1) treatment. These receptors all come from a woman of 80 years or more with urothelial cancer. Each CDR3 is given with its conserved first and last residue. Clone size, where shown, is once, few, many, or a class for clones that have expanded.

TRBJ2-6 - TRBV6-1 CASSELGVGANVLTF
TRBJ1-1 - TRBV9 CASSVAETVNTEAFF
TRBJ2-3 - TRBV15 CATSRGQAGGTDTQYF
TRBJ2-5 - TRBV7-2 CASSATGGVETQYF
TRBJ1-5 - TRBV5-4 CASSLMGGNQPQHF
TRBJ2-2 few TRBV7-7 CASSLGTTNTGELFF
TRBJ2-7 - TRBV28 CATRTSGTSYEQYF
TRBJ1-1 - TRBV14 CASSQAFGRGDTEAFF
TRBJ1-5 - TRBV6-5 CASSYSHRGNQPQHF
TRBJ2-7 - TRBV7-2 CASSLGGERSYEQYF
TRBJ1-4 - TRBV28 CASKNSGTGGEKLFF
TRBJ2-1 - TRBV7-9 CASSPAGLAGGQGFF
TRBJ1-4 - TRBV18 CASSPSGRELFF
TRBJ1-2 - TRBV5-4 CASSPQGATNYGYTF
TRBJ2-2 - TRBV6-4 CASSKTGVGTGELFF
TRBJ2-7 - TRBV30 CAWSPQGRWYEQYF
TRBJ1-2 - TRBV18 CASSPPGRGQTYGYTF
TRBJ2-7 - TRBV29-1 CSVINRDSYEQYF
TRBJ1-5 - TRBV27 CASSGLGSNQPQHF
TRBJ2-7 - TRBV30 CASATGVTYEQYF
TRBJ2-1 - TRBV5-1 CASRESGQVEFF
TRBJ2-2 - TRBV21-1 CASSKLPFRGRATGELFF
TRBJ2-5 - TRBV11-3 CASSYGGREETQYF
TRBJ2-1 - TRBV4-1 CASSQGQGRYNEQFF
TRBJ1-2 once TRBV30 CAWRGVNYGYTF
TRBJ2-7 - TRBV7-2 CASSFSASGSDEQYF
TRBJ2-1 - TRBV21-1 CASSTSGRARNEQFF
TRBJ2-7 - TRBV11-2 CASSLEGQVSYEQYF
TRBJ2-5 - TRBV12-5 CASGQGLAGGETQYF
TRBJ1-1 - TRBV5-6 CASSYRTGGEAFF
TRBJ2-7 - TRBV2 CASSATEITYEQYF
TRBJ2-7 - TRBV2 CASRIAVFYEQYF
TRBJ2-2 once TRBV7-9 CASSLGLSGTWNTGELFF
TRBJ2-3 - TRBV7-2 CASSLASATDTQYF
TRBJ2-2 - TRBV10-3 CAISELDSTGELFF
TRBJ2-1 - TRBV7-7 CASSLGSYVSYNEQFF
TRBJ2-7 - TRBV7-2 CASSARQGKYEQYF
TRBJ2-7 - TRBV10-2 CASSDQGTYEQYF
TRBJ2-3 - TRBV10-1 CASSGGGSDTQYF
TRBJ2-3 - TRBV2 CASSLAGELDTQYF
TRBJ2-1 - TRBV5-4 CASSLTGHNEQFF
TRBJ2-1 - TRBV27 CASSKTGFSYNEQFF
TRBJ1-1 - TRBV11-3 CASSKGQGYNMNTEAFF
TRBJ1-5 once TRBV2 CASTSAGSNQPQHF
TRBJ1-2 few TRBV2 CASRIGEEGGYTF
TRBJ1-2 - TRBV6-5 CASRSSGGGYTF
TRBJ1-3 once TRBV18 CASSPTGPGGGNTIYF
TRBJ2-7 - TRBV28 CASSPPGTSGSYEQYF